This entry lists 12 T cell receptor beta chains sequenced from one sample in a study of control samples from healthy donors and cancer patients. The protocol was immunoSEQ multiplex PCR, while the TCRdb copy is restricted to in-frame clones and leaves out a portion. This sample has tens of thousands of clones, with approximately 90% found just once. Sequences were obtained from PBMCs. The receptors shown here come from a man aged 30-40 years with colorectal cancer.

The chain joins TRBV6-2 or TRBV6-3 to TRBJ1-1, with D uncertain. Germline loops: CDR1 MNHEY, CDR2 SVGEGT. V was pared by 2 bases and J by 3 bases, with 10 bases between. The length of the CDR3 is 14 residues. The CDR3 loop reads CASSYRVRDTEAFF. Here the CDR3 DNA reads TGTGCCAGCAGTTACAGGGTGAGGGACACTGAAGCTTTCTTT.

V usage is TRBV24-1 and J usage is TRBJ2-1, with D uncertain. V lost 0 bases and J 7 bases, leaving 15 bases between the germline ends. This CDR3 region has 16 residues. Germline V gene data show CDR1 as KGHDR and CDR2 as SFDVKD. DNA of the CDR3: TGTGCCACCAGTGATTTGGACTTATCCCTTGGGAATGAGCAGTTCTTC. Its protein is CATSDLDLSLGNEQFF.

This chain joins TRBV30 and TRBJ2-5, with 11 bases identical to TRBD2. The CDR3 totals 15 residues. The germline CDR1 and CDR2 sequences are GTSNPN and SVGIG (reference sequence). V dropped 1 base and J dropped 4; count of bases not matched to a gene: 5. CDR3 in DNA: TGTGCCTGGAGTGGAAGTAGCGGGGGGGGAGAGACCCAGTACTTC. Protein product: CAWSGSSGGGETQYF.

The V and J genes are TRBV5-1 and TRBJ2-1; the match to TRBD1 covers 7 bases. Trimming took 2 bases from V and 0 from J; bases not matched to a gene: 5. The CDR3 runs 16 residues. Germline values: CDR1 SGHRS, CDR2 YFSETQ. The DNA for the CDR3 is TGCGCCAGCAGCTTAGGGACAGCGAGCTCCTACAATGAGCAGTTCTTC. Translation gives CASSLGTASSYNEQFF.

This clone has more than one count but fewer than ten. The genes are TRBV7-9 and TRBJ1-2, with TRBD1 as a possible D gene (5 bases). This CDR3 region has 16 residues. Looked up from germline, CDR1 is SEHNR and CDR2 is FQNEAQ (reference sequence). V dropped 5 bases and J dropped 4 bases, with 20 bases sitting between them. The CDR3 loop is CASSPPRGGKGYGYTF. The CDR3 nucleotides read TGTGCCAGCAGCCCGCCCCGTGGGGGAAAGGGCTATGGCTACACCTTC. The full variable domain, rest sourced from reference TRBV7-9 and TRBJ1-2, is DTGVSQNPRHKITKRGQNVTFRCDPISEHNRLYWYRQTLGQGPEFLTYFQNEAQLEKSRLLSDRFSAERPKGSFSTLEIQRTEQGDSAMYLCASSPPRGGKGYGYTFGSGTRLTVV.

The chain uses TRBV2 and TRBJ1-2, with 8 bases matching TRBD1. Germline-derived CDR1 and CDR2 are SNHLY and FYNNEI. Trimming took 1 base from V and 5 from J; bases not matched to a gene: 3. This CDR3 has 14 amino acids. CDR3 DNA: TGTGCCAGCAGTGAAGGGACAGGGAGATATGGCTACACCTTC. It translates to CASSEGTGRYGYTF.

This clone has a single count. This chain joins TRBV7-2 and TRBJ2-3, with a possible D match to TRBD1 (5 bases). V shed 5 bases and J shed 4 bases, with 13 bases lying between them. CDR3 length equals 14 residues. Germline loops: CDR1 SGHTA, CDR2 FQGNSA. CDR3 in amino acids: CASSIRPGPDTQYF. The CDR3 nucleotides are TGTGCCAGCAGCATACGGCCAGGGCCAGATACGCAGTATTTT.

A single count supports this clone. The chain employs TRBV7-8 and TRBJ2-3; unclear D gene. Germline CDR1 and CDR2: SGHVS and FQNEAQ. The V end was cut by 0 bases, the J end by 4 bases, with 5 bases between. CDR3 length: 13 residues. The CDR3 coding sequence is TGTGCCAGCAGCTTAGCCCTTCCAGATACGCAGTATTTT. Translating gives CASSLALPDTQYF.

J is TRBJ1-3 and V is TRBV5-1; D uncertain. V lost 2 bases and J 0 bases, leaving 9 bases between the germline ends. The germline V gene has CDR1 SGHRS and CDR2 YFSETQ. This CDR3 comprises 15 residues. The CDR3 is CASSFDRRSGNTIYF. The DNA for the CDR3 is TGCGCCAGCAGCTTCGACCGACGCTCTGGAAACACCATATATTTT.

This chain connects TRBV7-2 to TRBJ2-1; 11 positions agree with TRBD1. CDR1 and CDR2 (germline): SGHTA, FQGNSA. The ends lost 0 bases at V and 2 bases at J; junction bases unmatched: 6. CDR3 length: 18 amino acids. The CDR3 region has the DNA TGTGCCAGCAGCTTAGCGGGACAGGGGGGGAGGACCTACAATGAGCAGTTCTTC. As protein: CASSLAGQGGRTYNEQFF.

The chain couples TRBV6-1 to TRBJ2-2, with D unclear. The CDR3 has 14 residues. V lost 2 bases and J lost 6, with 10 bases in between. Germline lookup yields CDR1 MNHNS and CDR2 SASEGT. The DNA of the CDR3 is TGTGCCAGCAGTGAACGGGCAGAGGCCGGGGAGCTGTTTTTT. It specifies CASSERAEAGELFF.

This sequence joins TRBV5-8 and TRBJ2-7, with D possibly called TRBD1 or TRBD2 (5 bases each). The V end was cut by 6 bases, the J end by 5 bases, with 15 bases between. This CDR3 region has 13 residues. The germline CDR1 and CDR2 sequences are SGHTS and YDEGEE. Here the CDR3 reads CASNHPEGNEQYF. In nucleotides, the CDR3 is TGTGCCAGCAACCACCCAGAGGGGAACGAGCAGTACTTC.